The source of this T cell receptor beta chain is a study of CD8+ T cells in alopecia areata. About the research overall: Tofacitinib lasted 6 to 18 months, then 6 months off drug. Regarding the study as a whole: For lesional scalp, especially alopecia totalis/universalis, clonality was higher than in normal scalp.

The sample's treatment: oral pan-JAK inhibitor, 5-10 mg twice daily. PBMCs were stained for CD3, CD4 and CD8, and CD4+ and CD8+ T cells were sorted. As concerns this clone: Its specificity is unknown.

Sequencing used cDNA as its template, made by extracting RNA and reverse transcribing it. Some clones are missing from TCRdb's copy, which holds only in-frame ones; the method was immunoSEQ multiplex PCR. The table lists under 350,000 clones, roughly 64% of them singletons. CDR3 size: 12 residues. The ends were cut back, 6 bases at V and 12 bases at J, with 15 bases in the middle. The germline V gene encodes CDR1 SNHLY and CDR2 FYNNEI. The receptor's source is a human donor with alopecia areata. This chain connects TRBV2 to TRBJ1-5, with D unresolved. This sample comprised CD4+ T cells sorted from blood, obtained at week 24, from a patient treated with tofacitinib. CDR3 bases: TGTGCCAGCAGGTCCTCCCGGGAGATCCAGCATTTT. Translating it yields CASRSSREIQHF.